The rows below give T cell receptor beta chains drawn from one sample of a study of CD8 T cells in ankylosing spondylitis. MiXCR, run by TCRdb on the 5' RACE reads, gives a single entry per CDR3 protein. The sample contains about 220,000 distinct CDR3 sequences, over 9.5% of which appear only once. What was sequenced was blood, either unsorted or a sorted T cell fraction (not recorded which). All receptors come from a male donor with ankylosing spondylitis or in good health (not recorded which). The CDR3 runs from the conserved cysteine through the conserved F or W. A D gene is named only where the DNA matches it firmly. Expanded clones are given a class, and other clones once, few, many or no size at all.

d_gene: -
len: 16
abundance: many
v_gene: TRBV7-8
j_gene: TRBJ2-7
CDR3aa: CASSPRGGTEIYEQYF
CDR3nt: TGTGCCAGCAGCCCCAGAGGGGGGACAGAGATTTACGAGCAGTACTTC

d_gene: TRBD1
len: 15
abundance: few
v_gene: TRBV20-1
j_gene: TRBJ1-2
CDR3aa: CSASGQGKSNYGYTF
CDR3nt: TGCAGTGCTTCGGGACAGGGAAAGAGTAACTATGGCTACACCTTC

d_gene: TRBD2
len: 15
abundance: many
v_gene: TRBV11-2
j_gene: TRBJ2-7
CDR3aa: CASSLAGSGRHEQYF
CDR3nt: TGTGCCAGCAGCTTAGCGGGTAGCGGGCGCCACGAGCAGTACTTC

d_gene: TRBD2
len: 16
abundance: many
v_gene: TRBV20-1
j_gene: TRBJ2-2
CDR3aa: CSARDLRAGGSGELFF
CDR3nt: TGCAGTGCTAGAGATCTGAGAGCGGGGGGCTCCGGGGAGCTGTTTTTT

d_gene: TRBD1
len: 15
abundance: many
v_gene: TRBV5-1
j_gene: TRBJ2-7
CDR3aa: CASSSTGTGIHEQYF
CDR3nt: TGCGCCAGCAGCTCCACCGGGACAGGCATCCACGAGCAGTACTTC

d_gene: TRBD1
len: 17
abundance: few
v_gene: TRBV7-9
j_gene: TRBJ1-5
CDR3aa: CASSLSTGGLGNQPQHF
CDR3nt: TGTGCCAGCAGCTTATCCACAGGGGGCTTGGGCAATCAGCCCCAGCATTTT

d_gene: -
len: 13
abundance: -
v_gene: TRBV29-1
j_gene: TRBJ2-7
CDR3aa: CSARTQQGGEQYF
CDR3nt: TGCAGCGCCAGAACTCAACAGGGAGGGGAGCAGTACTTC

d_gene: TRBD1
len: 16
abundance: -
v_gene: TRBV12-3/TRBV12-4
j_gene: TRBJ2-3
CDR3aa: CASSSDRDRATDTQYF
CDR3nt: TGTGCCAGCAGTTCGGACCGGGACAGGGCCACAGATACGCAGTATTTT

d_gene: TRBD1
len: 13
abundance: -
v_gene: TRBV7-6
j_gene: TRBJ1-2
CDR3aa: CASATGSSVGYTF
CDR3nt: TGTGCCAGCGCGACAGGGTCTTCGGTTGGCTACACCTTC

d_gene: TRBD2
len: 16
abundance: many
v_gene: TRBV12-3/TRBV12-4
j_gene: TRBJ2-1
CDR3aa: CASSSPKRGAYNEQFF
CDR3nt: TGTGCCAGCAGTTCCCCGAAGCGGGGGGCCTACAATGAGCAGTTCTTC

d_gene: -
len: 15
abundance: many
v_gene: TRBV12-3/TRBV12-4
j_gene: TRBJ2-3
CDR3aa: CASIRDSGQSGTQYF
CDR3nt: TGTGCCAGCATCCGGGACTCCGGACAATCCGGTACGCAGTATTTT

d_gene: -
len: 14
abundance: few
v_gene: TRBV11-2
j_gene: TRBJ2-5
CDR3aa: CASSLEPGEETQYF
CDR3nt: TGTGCCAGCAGCTTAGAGCCGGGGGAAGAGACCCAGTACTTC

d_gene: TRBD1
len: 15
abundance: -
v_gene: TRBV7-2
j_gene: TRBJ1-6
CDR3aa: CASSLNGQGTSPLHF
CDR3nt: TGTGCCAGCAGCTTAAACGGACAGGGAACCTCACCCCTCCACTTT

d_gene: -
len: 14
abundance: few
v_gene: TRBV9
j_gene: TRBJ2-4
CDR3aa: CASSTGDSKNIQYF
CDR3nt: TGTGCCAGCAGCACGGGGGATTCCAAAAACATTCAGTACTTC

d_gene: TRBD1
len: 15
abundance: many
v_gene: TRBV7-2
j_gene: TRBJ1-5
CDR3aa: CASSEQGGSNQPQHF
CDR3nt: TGTGCCAGCAGCGAACAGGGGGGCAGCAATCAGCCCCAGCATTTT

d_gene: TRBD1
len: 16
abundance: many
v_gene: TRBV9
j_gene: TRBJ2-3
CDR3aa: CASSFGTGPSTDTQYF
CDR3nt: TGTGCCAGCAGCTTCGGGACAGGGCCTAGCACAGATACGCAGTATTTT

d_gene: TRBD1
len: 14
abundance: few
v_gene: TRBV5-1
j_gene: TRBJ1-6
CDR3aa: CASSEQGYNSPLHF
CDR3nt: TGCGCCAGCAGCGAACAGGGGTACAATTCACCCCTCCACTTT

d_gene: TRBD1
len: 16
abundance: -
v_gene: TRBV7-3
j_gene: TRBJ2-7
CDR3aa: CASSLTRQGWVHEQYF
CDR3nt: TGTGCCAGCAGCTTAACTCGACAGGGGTGGGTACACGAGCAGTACTTC

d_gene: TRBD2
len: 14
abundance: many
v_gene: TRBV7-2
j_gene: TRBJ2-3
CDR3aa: CASTRGGSTDTQYF
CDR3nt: TGTGCCAGCACCCGGGGGGGGAGCACAGATACGCAGTATTTT

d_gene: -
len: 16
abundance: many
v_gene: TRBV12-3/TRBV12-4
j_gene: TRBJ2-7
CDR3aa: CASSFGSPGEGYEQYF
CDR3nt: TGTGCCAGCAGTTTCGGCTCTCCAGGGGAGGGCTACGAGCAGTACTTC

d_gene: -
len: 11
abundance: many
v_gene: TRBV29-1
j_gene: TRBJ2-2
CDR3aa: CSVFSAGELFF
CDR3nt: TGCAGCGTTTTCTCGGCCGGGGAGCTGTTTTTT

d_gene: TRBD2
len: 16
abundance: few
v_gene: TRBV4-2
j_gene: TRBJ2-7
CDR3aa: CASSQHASGGSYEQYF
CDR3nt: TGTGCCAGCAGCCAGCATGCTAGCGGGGGGTCTTACGAGCAGTACTTC

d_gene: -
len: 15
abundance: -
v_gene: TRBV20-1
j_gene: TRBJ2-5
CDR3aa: CSASEWGTAQETQYF
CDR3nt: TGCAGTGCTAGCGAATGGGGAACTGCCCAAGAGACCCAGTACTTC

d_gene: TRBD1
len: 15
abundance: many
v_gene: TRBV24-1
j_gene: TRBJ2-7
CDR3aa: CATSDSYRDRSEQYF
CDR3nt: TGTGCCACCAGTGATTCATACCGGGACAGGTCCGAGCAGTACTTC

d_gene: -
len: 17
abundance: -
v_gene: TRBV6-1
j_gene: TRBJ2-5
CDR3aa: CASSPPESAWALEAQYF
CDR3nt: TGTGCCAGCAGTCCCCCGGAAAGCGCATGGGCCCTAGAGGCCCAGTACTTC

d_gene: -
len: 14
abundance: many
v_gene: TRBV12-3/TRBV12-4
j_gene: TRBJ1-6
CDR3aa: CASSLGEVHSPLHF
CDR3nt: TGTGCCAGCAGTTTAGGGGAGGTACATTCACCCCTCCACTTT

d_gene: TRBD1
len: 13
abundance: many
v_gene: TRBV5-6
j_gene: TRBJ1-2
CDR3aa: CASSSDRSYGYTF
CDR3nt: TGTGCCAGCAGCTCGGACAGGTCCTATGGCTACACCTTC